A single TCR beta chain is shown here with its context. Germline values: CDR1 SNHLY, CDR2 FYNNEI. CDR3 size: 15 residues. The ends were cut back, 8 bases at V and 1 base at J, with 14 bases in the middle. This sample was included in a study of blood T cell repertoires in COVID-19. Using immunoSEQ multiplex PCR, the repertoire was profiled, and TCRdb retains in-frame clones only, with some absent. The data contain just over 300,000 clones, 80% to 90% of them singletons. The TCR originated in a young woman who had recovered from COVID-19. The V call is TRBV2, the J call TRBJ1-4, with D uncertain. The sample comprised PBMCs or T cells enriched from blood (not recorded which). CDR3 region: CASVRELGTNEKLFF. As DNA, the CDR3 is TGTGCCAGCGTTCGGGAATTGGGAACTAATGAAAAACTGTTTTTT.